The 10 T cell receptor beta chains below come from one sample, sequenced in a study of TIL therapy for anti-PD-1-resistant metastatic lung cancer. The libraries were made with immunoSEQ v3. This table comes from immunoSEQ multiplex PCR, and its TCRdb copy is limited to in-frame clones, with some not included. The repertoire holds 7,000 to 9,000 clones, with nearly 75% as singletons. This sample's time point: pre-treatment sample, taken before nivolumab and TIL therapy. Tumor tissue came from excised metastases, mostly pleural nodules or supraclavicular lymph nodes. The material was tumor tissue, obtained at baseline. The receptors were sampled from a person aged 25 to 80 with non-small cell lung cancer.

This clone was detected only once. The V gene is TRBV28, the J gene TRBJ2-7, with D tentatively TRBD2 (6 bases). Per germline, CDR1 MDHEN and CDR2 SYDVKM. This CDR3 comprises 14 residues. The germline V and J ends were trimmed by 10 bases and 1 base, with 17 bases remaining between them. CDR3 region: CATSTSSESYEQYF. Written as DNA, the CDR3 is TGTGCCACTTCGACCTCTAGCGAGTCCTACGAGCAGTACTTC.

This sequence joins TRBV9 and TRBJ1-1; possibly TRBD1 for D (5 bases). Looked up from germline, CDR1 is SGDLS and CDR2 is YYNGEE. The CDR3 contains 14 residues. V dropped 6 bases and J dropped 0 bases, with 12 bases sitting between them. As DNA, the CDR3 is TGTGCCAGCACCCCTGGGGGGATGAACACTGAAGCTTTCTTT. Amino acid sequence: CASTPGGMNTEAFF. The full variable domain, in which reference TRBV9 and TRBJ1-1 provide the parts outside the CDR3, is DSGVTQTPKHLITATGQRVTLRCSPRSGDLSVYWYQQSLDQGLQFLIQYYNGEERAKGNILERFSAQQFPDLHSELNLSSLELGDSALYFCASTPGGMNTEAFFGQGTRLTVV.

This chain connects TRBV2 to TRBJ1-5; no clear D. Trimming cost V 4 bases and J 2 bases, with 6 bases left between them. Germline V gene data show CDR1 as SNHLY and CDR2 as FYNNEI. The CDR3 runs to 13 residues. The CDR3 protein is CASSGVGNQPQHF. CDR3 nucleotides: TGTGCCAGCAGTGGGGTTGGCAATCAGCCCCAGCATTTT.

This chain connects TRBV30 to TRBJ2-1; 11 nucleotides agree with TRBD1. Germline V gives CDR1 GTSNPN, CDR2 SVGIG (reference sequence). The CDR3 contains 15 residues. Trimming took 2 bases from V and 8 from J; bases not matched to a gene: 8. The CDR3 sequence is CAWSYGTGGSDEQFF. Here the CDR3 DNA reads TGTGCCTGGAGTTATGGGACAGGGGGGAGCGATGAGCAGTTCTTC.

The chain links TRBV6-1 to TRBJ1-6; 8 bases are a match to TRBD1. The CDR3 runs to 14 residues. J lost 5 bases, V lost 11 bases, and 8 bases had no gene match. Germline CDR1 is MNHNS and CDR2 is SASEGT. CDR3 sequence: CAGETGVNNSPLHF. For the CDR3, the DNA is TGTGCCGGGGAGACAGGGGTGAATAATTCACCCCTCCACTTT.

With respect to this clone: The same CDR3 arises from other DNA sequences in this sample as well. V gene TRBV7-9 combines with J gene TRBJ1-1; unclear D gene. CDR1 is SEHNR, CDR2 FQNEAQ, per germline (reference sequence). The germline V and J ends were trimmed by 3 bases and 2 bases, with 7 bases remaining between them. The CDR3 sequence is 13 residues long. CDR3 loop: CASSFGGNTEAFF. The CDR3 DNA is TGTGCCAGCAGCTTCGGTGGAAACACTGAAGCTTTCTTT. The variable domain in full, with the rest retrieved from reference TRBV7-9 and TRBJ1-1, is DTGVSQNPRHKITKRGQNVTFRCDPISEHNRLYWYRQTLGQGPEFLTYFQNEAQLEKSRLLSDRFSAERPKGSFSTLEIQRTEQGDSAMYLCASSFGGNTEAFFGQGTRLTVV.

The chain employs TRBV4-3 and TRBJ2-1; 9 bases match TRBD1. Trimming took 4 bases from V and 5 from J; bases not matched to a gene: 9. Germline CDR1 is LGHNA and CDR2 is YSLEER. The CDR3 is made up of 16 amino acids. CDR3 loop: CASSLYPGQGDNEQFF. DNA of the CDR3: TGCGCCAGCAGCCTATACCCGGGACAGGGCGACAATGAGCAGTTCTTC.

In nucleotides, the CDR3 is TGTGCCAGCAGTTACCTGGGACAGTCTAATGAAAAACTGTTTTTT. Amino acids: CASSYLGQSNEKLFF. V gene TRBV6-6 combines with J gene TRBJ1-4, with 7 bases that match TRBD1. This CDR3 spans 15 amino acids. J was trimmed by 3 bases and V by 2 bases; bases with no gene match: 3. The germline V gene has CDR1 MNHNY and CDR2 SVGAGI (reference sequence).

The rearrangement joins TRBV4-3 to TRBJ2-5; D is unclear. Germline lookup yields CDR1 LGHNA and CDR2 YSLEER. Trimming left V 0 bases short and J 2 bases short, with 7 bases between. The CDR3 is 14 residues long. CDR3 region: CASSQDVAQETQYF. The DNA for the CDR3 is TGCGCCAGCAGCCAAGATGTGGCACAAGAGACCCAGTACTTC.

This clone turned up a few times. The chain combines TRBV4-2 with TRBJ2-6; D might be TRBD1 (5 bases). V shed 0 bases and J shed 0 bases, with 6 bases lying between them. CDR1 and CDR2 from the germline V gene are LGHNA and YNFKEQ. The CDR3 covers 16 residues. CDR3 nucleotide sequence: TGTGCCAGCAGCCAAGATGACAGCTCTGGGGCCAACGTCCTGACTTTC. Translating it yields CASSQDDSSGANVLTF.